This TCR beta chain was sequenced for a study of CD8 T cells in ankylosing spondylitis. Findings and limits, study-wide: Within matched ankylosing spondylitis synovial fluid, disease-linked clones were reportedly significantly enriched. Seemingly characteristic of ankylosing spondylitis blood was a TCR beta motif consisting of roughly 8 highly homologous variants.

Of note for this clonotype: The antigen is undetermined.

TCRdb processed the 5' RACE reads anew with MiXCR; each CDR3 protein has one entry. The top ten hold 0.45% to 0.6% of the sample, which has some 840,000 distinct CDR3 sequences, 12% seen once. The CDR3 contains 14 residues. The J segment lost 2 bases and the V segment lost 4 bases, leaving 4 bases of the junction unmatched. Germline CDR1 and CDR2: SGHNT and YYREEE (reference sequence). The J gene is TRBJ1-1, the V gene TRBV5-4, with TRBD1 matching 8 bases. The sample was blood, either unsorted or a sorted T cell fraction (not recorded which). The source is a male donor with ankylosing spondylitis. DNA for the CDR3: TGTGCCAGCAGCACACAGGGGGTAAACACTGAAGCTTTCTTT. Translating it yields CASSTQGVNTEAFF. Supplemented by reference TRBV5-4 and TRBJ1-1, the full variable domain reads ETGVTQSPTHLIKTRGQQVTLRCSSQSGHNTVSWYQQALGQGPQFIFQYYREEENGRGNFPPRFSGLQFPNYSSELNVNALELDDSALYLCASSTQGVNTEAFFGQGTRLTVV.